The T cell receptor beta chain described here comes from a study of shared clonotypes between healthy human individuals. Study-level information: CD4 naive and CD4 memory each took three plates per donor, while CD8 naive took two and CD8 memory one.

Sequenced by immunoSEQ multiplex PCR; TCRdb stores in-frame clones only, minus some. The table shows roughly 1 million clones, with more than 60% occurring only once. Trimming at V came to 6 bases and at J to 7 bases, leaving 10 bases not matched to a gene. The CDR3 is made up of 14 amino acids. The germline CDR1 and CDR2 sequences are SGHVS and FQNEAQ. This clone was recorded a few times. The rearrangement joins TRBV7-8 to TRBJ2-5; 8 bases match TRBD1. The sequenced material came from memory CD4+ T cells sorted from blood. The subset here: CD45RA-negative fraction. The receptor was isolated from a man younger than 35 in good health. The CDR3 DNA reads as TGTGCCAGCAGTTCAGGACAGGGAGGTGGGACCCAGTACTTC. Protein: CASSSGQGGGTQYF.